This passage covers 16 T cell receptor beta chains from one sample sequenced in a study of beta chain features in type 1 diabetes. Sequenced material consisted of expressed TCRB transcripts (all of the isolated RNA was reverse transcribed). Here immunoSEQ multiplex PCR was the method, and the copy in TCRdb shows in-frame clones only, minus some. The sample has around 190,000 clones, about 13% seen once. The sequenced sample consisted of central memory CD4+ T cells from blood. These TCRs come from a woman under 30 in good health.

This clone has a handful of counts. This chain uses TRBV7-9 with TRBJ2-7; no clear D. V was trimmed by 5 bases and J by 4 bases, leaving 6 bases between them. The CDR3 runs to 11 residues. The V gene's germline CDR1 is SEHNR and CDR2 FQNEAQ (reference sequence). In DNA form, the CDR3 reads TGTGCCAGCAGCAGCCATTACGAGCAGTACTTC. Its translation is CASSSHYEQYF.

The chain couples TRBV4-3 to TRBJ2-1; possible D gene TRBD2, 6 bases. The CDR3 length is 13 residues. V lost 1 base and J lost 13, with 14 bases in between. Looked up from germline, CDR1 is LGHNA and CDR2 is YSLEER. CDR3 loop: CASSQAWGDSQFF. The CDR3 nucleotides are TGCGCCAGCAGCCAAGCATGGGGGGACTCCCAGTTCTTC.

This sequence joins TRBV28 and TRBJ1-3; TRBD1 matches at 10 bases. V gave up 6 bases and J gave up 0 bases; unmatched junction bases: 8. The CDR3 contains 17 residues. CDR1 MDHEN and CDR2 SYDVKM come from the germline V gene. The CDR3 coding sequence is TGTGCCAGCAGGCCCGGACAGGGGGTCGGCTCTGGAAACACCATATATTTT. Residues: CASRPGQGVGSGNTIYF.

This clone has a handful of counts. The gene calls are TRBV2 and TRBJ1-1; the match to TRBD1 covers 10 bases. The germline CDR1 and CDR2 sequences are SNHLY and FYNNEI. The CDR3 is 16 residues long. Trimming at V came to 10 bases and at J to 2 bases, leaving 13 bases not matched to a gene. DNA for the CDR3: TGTGCCACGCGAGCCGGGGGGACAGGGGCAAACACTGAAGCTTTCTTT. The encoded protein is CATRAGGTGANTEAFF. Filled out from reference TRBV2 and TRBJ1-1, the complete variable domain reads EPEVTQTPSHQVTQMGQEVILRCVPISNHLYFYWYRQILGQKVEFLVSFYNNEISEKSEIFDDQFSVERPDGSNFTLKIRSTKLEDSAMYFCATRAGGTGANTEAFFGQGTRLTVV.

V is TRBV4-3 and J is TRBJ1-2; 9 positions match TRBD1. From germline, CDR1 is LGHNA and CDR2 YSLEER. This CDR3 is 15 amino acids long. After removal of 4 bases from V and 4 bases from J, the junction contained 7 bases not matched to a gene. This CDR3 reads CASSRDRDFSYGYTF. CDR3 bases: TGCGCCAGCAGCCGGGACAGGGATTTCTCCTATGGCTACACCTTC.

This clone was seen a handful of times. Other DNA sequences in the same sample also yield this CDR3. The chain combines TRBV7-2 with TRBJ2-1; D unclear. Trimming removed 0 bases at V and 6 bases at J, with 6 bases between. Germline assignment: CDR1 SGHTA and CDR2 FQGNSA. This CDR3 comprises 13 residues. In DNA, the CDR3 is TGTGCCAGCAGCTTAGCTCGGAGCAATGAGCAGTTCTTC. Amino acids: CASSLARSNEQFF.

This clone was seen only a few times. The rearrangement links TRBV5-1 to TRBJ2-3; D is perhaps TRBD2 (5 bases). The CDR3 extends over 15 amino acids. Germline V lookup: CDR1 SGHRS, CDR2 YFSETQ. The V gene lost 4 bases and the J gene lost 2 bases, with 14 bases spanning the gap. The CDR3 reads CASSPSPAATDTQYF. The DNA of the CDR3 is TGCGCCAGCAGCCCTTCCCCAGCGGCCACAGATACGCAGTATTTT. The whole variable domain, remainder taken from reference TRBV5-1 and TRBJ2-3, is KAGVTQTPRYLIKTRGQQVTLSCSPISGHRSVSWYQQTPGQGLQFLFEYFSETQRNKGNFPGRFSGRQFSNSRSEMNVSTLELGDSALYLCASSPSPAATDTQYFGPGTRLTVL.

A word on this clone: A read error is possible here, since a much larger clone lies one base away. This CDR3 reads CASSRTAGYTF. CDR3 sequence (DNA): TGTGCCAGCAGCCGGACAGCTGGCTACACCTTC. V gene TRBV7-9 combines with J gene TRBJ1-2, with a possible D match to TRBD1 (6 bases). The CDR3 loop spans 11 amino acids. Between the trimmed V and J ends, which lost 5 bases and 7 bases, there was a span of 8 bases. Germline values: CDR1 SEHNR, CDR2 FQNEAQ (reference sequence). The full variable domain, in which reference TRBV7-9 and TRBJ1-2 provide the parts outside the CDR3, is DTGVSQNPRHKITKRGQNVTFRCDPISEHNRLYWYRQTLGQGPEFLTYFQNEAQLEKSRLLSDRFSAERPKGSFSTLEIQRTEQGDSAMYLCASSRTAGYTFGSGTRLTVV.

This clone has just a few counts. The J gene is TRBJ2-7, the V gene TRBV4-2, with D possibly being TRBD1 (6 bases). The CDR3 consists of 14 residues. V gave up 4 bases and J gave up 3 bases, with 13 bases separating them. The germline V gene has CDR1 LGHNA and CDR2 YNFKEQ. DNA for the CDR3: TGTGCCAGCAGCCGCGACAGGAGCAACTACGAGCAGTACTTC. It codes for CASSRDRSNYEQYF.

As for this clone: Other DNA sequences in the same sample also yield this CDR3. The chain is built from TRBV7-2 and TRBJ2-2; 8 bases agree with TRBD1. V lost 3 bases and J lost 1; bases outside the gene matches: 1. This CDR3 region has 15 residues. Germline lookup yields CDR1 SGHTA and CDR2 FQGNSA. The CDR3 is CASSLGTGNTGELFF. Here the CDR3 DNA reads TGTGCCAGCAGCTTGGGGACAGGGAACACCGGGGAGCTGTTTTTT.

The chain recombines TRBV21-1 with TRBJ2-7; the DNA was not used to check the table's D call, TRBD1. TRBV21-1 is flagged as a pseudogene. The CDR3 is 12 residues long. The CDR3 reads CASSRTAYEQYF. CDR3 DNA sequence: TGTGCCAGCAGCAGGACAGCCTACGAGCAGTACTTC.

This clone was seen more than once but under ten times. The chain combines TRBV30 with TRBJ2-7, with 12 bases lining up with TRBD2. V was pared by 3 bases and J by 5 bases, with 17 bases of the junction left unmatched. The CDR3 has 18 residues. Germline loops: CDR1 GTSNPN, CDR2 SVGIG (reference sequence). The CDR3 region is CAWRPPLAGGPILHEQYF. For the CDR3, the DNA is TGTGCCTGGAGACCCCCTCTAGCGGGAGGGCCCATCTTGCACGAGCAGTACTTC.

This clone was seen only a few times. V is TRBV19 and J is TRBJ2-6, with no clear D. The germline V gene encodes CDR1 LNHDA and CDR2 SQIVND (reference sequence). The CDR3 has 15 amino acids. V lost 8 bases and J lost 0, with 11 bases in between. The CDR3 DNA sequence: TGTGCCAGTTGCAGGTCCTCCTCTGGGGCCAACGTCCTGACTTTC. It yields the protein CASCRSSSGANVLTF.

This clone was observed a few times. The gene calls are TRBV7-2 and TRBJ1-5, with TRBD1 identical over 7 bases. This CDR3 comprises 15 residues. Germline values: CDR1 SGHTA, CDR2 FQGNSA. After removal of 5 bases from V and 3 bases from J, the junction contained 7 bases not matched to a gene. For the CDR3, the DNA is TGTGCCAGCAGCGCGGACAGGAACTCCAATCAGCCCCAGCATTTT. It specifies CASSADRNSNQPQHF.

V gene TRBV30 combines with J gene TRBJ2-1; weak D call: TRBD2 (5 bases). Germline CDR1 GTSNPN, CDR2 SVGIG (reference sequence). This CDR3 contains 15 residues. V shed 0 bases and J shed 4 bases, with 13 bases lying between them. CDR3 in DNA: TGTGCCTGGAGTGTACAAAGCGGTACTTACAATGAGCAGTTCTTC. It is translated as CAWSVQSGTYNEQFF.

The genes are TRBV7-2 and TRBJ2-1; D possibly corresponds to TRBD2 (6 bases). Deletions cut 2 bases from V and 5 bases from J, with 13 bases between. Per the germline V gene, CDR1 is SGHTA and CDR2 is FQGNSA. This CDR3 spans 15 amino acids. CDR3 loop: CASSLILLADNEQFF. The CDR3 coding sequence is TGTGCCAGCAGCTTAATCCTACTAGCCGACAATGAGCAGTTCTTC.